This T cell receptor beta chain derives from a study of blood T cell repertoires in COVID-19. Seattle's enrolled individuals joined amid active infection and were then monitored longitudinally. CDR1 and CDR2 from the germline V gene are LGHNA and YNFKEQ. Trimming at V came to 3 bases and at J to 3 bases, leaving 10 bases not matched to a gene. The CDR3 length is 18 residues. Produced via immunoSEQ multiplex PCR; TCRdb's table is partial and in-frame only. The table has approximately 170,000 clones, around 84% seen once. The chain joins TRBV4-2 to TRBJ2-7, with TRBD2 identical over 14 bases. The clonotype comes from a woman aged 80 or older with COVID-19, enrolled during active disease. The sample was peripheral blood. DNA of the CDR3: TGTGCCAGCAGCCACGAGCCGGGACTAGCGGGAGTTAGCTACGAGCAGTACTTC. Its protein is CASSHEPGLAGVSYEQYF.